These T cell receptor beta chains were read from a single sample in a study of T cell responses to AZD1222 COVID-19 vaccine. This table comes from immunoSEQ multiplex PCR, and its TCRdb copy is limited to in-frame clones, with some not included. This sample carries about 76,000 clones, over 60% of them seen once, and the ten largest clones take 25% to 30%. This specimen consisted of peripheral blood, obtained 28 days after the second dose of the MenACWY control vaccine. The source is an adult who received the MenACWY meningococcal vaccine as a control. CDR3s include the opening cysteine and the closing phenylalanine or tryptophan. Fields, in order: clone size, J gene, D gene, V gene, CDR3 DNA, CDR3 protein. The D gene is left open where the match is weak. Some rows mark clone size as missing; the rest say once, few, many or name a class of expanded clone.

>-|TRBJ1-5|TRBD1|TRBV24-1
TGTGCCACCAGTGATTGGGACAGCGATCAGCCCCAGCATTTT
CATSDWDSDQPQHF
>-|TRBJ1-2|TRBD1|TRBV2
TGTGCCAGCCGGAGGGACAGGAATAACTATGGCTACACCTTC
CASRRDRNNYGYTF
>-|TRBJ2-1|-|TRBV5-4
TGTGCCAGCAGCTTGGGGAGGACTAAACCCTCTAATGAGCAGTTCTTC
CASSLGRTKPSNEQFF
>-|TRBJ2-6|-|TRBV28
TGTGCCAGCAGACCCCCTTCCCGGAACCCTGGGGCCAACGTCCTGACTTTC
CASRPPSRNPGANVLTF
>once|TRBJ1-1|TRBD1|TRBV12-3/TRBV12-4
TGTGCCAGCACCCAGGACAGGGGAGCTGAAGCTTTCTTT
CASTQDRGAEAFF
>once|TRBJ1-5|-|TRBV6-5
TGTGCCAGCGGGAGAACTTCCTTTGGCAATCAGCCCCAGCATTTT
CASGRTSFGNQPQHF
>-|TRBJ2-5|-|TRBV5-8
TGTGCCAGCAGCTTGCGAAGGGGGGGAGACTTC
CASSLRRGGDF
>-|TRBJ2-3|-|TRBV7-2
TGTGCCAGCAGCTTAGCTATCGGCCGCCCCCCTGGGATCCATTTT
CASSLAIGRPPGIHF
>-|TRBJ1-5|-|TRBV5-6
TGTGCCAGCAGTCGAGGGAATCAGCCCCAGCATTTT
CASSRGNQPQHF
>-|TRBJ2-7|TRBD1|TRBV6-5
TGTGCCAGCAGTTCGGGGACAGGGAGCTACGAGCAGTACTTC
CASSSGTGSYEQYF
>many|TRBJ2-7|-|TRBV28
TGTGCCAGCAGACCCCACCGAGCGGGCGAGCAGTACTTC
CASRPHRAGEQYF
>few|TRBJ2-7|-|TRBV11-2
TGTGCCAGCAGCTTAAGCGGAAACTCCTACGAGCAGTACTTC
CASSLSGNSYEQYF
>few|TRBJ1-4|-|TRBV4-1
TGCGCCAGCAGCGCAGGGCTAGGTGAAAAACTGTTTTTT
CASSAGLGEKLFF
>-|TRBJ1-1|-|TRBV5-1
TGCGCCAGCAGCTTGGCCCGGACGAACACTGAAGCTTTCTTT
CASSLARTNTEAFF
>-|TRBJ1-1|-|TRBV19
TGTGCCAGTAGTGCCCGGGAGGCCAGGGACACTGAAGCTTTCTTT
CASSAREARDTEAFF
>-|TRBJ1-1|-|TRBV5-5
TGTGCCAGCAGCGTAGGTAACGTAATGGGTACTGAAGCTTTCTTT
CASSVGNVMGTEAFF
>-|TRBJ1-2|TRBD1|TRBV7-8
TGTGCCAGCAGCCCCCTCTTCCGGGACAGGCACTATGGCTACACCTTC
CASSPLFRDRHYGYTF
>-|TRBJ2-1|TRBD2|TRBV7-9
TGTGCCAGCAGCACCCGGACTAGCGGGAGGGCCACGTCCTACAATGAGCAGTTCTTC
CASSTRTSGRATSYNEQFF
>-|TRBJ2-7|-|TRBV5-1
TGCGCCAGCCCTCGCCCGGGCCAGGGGCACGAGCAGTACTTC
CASPRPGQGHEQYF